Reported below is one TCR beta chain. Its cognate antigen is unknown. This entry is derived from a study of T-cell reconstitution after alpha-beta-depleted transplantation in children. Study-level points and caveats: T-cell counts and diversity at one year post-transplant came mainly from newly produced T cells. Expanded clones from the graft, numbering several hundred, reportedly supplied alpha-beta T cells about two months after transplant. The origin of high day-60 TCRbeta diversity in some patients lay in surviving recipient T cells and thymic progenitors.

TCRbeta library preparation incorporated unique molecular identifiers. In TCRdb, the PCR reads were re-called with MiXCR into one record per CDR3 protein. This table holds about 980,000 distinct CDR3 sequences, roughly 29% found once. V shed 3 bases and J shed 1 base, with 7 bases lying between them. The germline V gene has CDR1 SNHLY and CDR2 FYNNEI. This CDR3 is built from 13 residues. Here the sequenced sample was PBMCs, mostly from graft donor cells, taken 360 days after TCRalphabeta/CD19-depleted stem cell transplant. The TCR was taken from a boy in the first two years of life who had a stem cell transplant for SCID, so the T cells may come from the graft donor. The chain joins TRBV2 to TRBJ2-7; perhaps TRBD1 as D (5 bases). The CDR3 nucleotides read TGTGCCAGCAGTGATGACAGATCCTACGAGCAGTACTTC. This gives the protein CASSDDRSYEQYF.